This TCR beta chain originates from a study of blood T cell repertoires in COVID-19. Across the study: PBMCs, B-cell-depleted T cells, or T cells provided the cDNA or gDNA that made up the material.

This clone was counted only a few times. The CDR3 runs 13 residues. The germline V gene encodes CDR1 LNHDA and CDR2 SQIVND (reference sequence). Trimming stripped 5 bases from V and 7 bases from J, with 11 bases between. As originally analysed: From reference gene primer amplification, estimates of nucleated cell counts were derived. The method was immunoSEQ multiplex PCR; TCRdb's version includes in-frame clones alone and lacks a portion of them. V and J calls and clone size are given by that table; D and trimming were obtained from the DNA. The profile shows approximately 300,000 clones, around 83% of them singletons.

J is TRBJ1-4 and V is TRBV19, with D uncertain. The material sequenced was peripheral blood. This clonotype was sampled from a woman aged 50 to 60 with acute or convalescent COVID-19. CDR3 in amino acids: CASSPQEVEKLFF. The CDR3 DNA follows: TGTGCCAGTAGTCCCCAGGAGGTTGAAAAACTGTTTTTT.